This T cell receptor beta chain came from a study of a mutant IDH1 vaccine in newly diagnosed glioma. Study-wide background: Radiotherapy alone preceded vaccination by 4-6 weeks; alternatively, vaccination started with temozolomide cycles. Sex distribution of treated patients was about 62% male and about 40% female; mean age was around 40 years. Beforehand, treatment had been radiotherapy, temozolomide, or both; the majority received both. The study, taken as a whole, reports: Variations in leading peripheral T cell clonotypes appeared to have no connection with pseudoprogression.

The CDR3 covers 14 residues. Trimming took off 5 bases at V and 9 bases at J, with 17 bases between the two ends. Germline CDR1 is MNHEY and CDR2 is SVGAGI. Indicated time point: week 23, last vaccination. Vaccinated patients received 300 ug of mutant IDH1 20-mer peptide per dose, with topical imiquimod. The method was immunoSEQ multiplex PCR; TCRdb's version includes in-frame clones alone and lacks a portion of them. The sample consists of about 28,000 clones, roughly 80% of them appearing once. A word on this clone: Its antigen is not identified.

The V call is TRBV6-5, the J call TRBJ1-5; a weak D match, TRBD1 (6 bases). The sample consisted of PBMCs, taken from a glioma patient whose treatment included an IDH1 peptide vaccine. This sequence originates from a woman aged 25 to 39 with glioma. CDR3 nucleotide sequence: TGTGCCAGCAGTCCGAGGGGCTCGGACAGGCCCCAGCATTTT. Translation: CASSPRGSDRPQHF.